A selection of T cell receptor beta chains follows, all from one sample in a study of CD8 T cells in ankylosing spondylitis. TCRdb passed the 5' RACE reads through MiXCR, listing each CDR3 protein once. The data contain hundreds of thousands of distinct CDR3 sequences, 12% of them seen just once; the ten biggest clones take up 0.51%. Sequences were obtained from blood, either unsorted or a sorted T cell fraction (not recorded which). These receptors all come from a male donor with ankylosing spondylitis. Each CDR3 is given with its conserved first and last residue. The D gene is left open where the match is weak. Rows give clone size only sometimes, using once, few, many, or a class for an expanded clone.

CDR3aa	CDR3nt	j_gene	abundance	v_gene	d_gene
CASSSQSGAEAFF	TGTGCCAGCAGTTCCCAGTCGGGGGCTGAAGCTTTCTTT	TRBJ1-1	few	TRBV6-2/TRBV6-3	NA
CSADVPGAYEQYF	TGCAGTGCTGATGTCCCCGGGGCCTACGAGCAGTACTTC	TRBJ2-7	many	TRBV20-1	NA
CASSYPERLGTDTQYF	TGTGCCAGCAGTTACCCGGAGAGGTTGGGCACAGATACGCAGTATTTT	TRBJ2-3	NA	TRBV6-2/TRBV6-3	NA
CASSSPRQGNTEAFF	TGTGCCAGCAGCTCCCCCAGACAGGGGAACACTGAAGCTTTCTTT	TRBJ1-1	NA	TRBV5-5	TRBD1
CASSQAGIAVQETQYF	TGTGCCAGCAGCCAAGCCGGGATAGCGGTCCAAGAGACCCAGTACTTC	TRBJ2-5	few	TRBV4-2	NA
CASRVQGWEDTQYF	TGCGCCAGCAGGGTCCAGGGGTGGGAAGATACGCAGTATTTT	TRBJ2-3	few	TRBV5-1	NA
CAIGVGLAGYNEQFF	TGTGCCATCGGGGTCGGGCTAGCGGGTTACAATGAGCAGTTCTTC	TRBJ2-1	NA	TRBV10-3	TRBD2
CASMPLTAANTGELFF	TGTGCCAGCATGCCCTTAACGGCAGCGAACACCGGGGAGCTGTTTTTT	TRBJ2-2	NA	TRBV11-2	NA
CSASTGTSRAYEQYF	TGCAGTGCGAGCACCGGGACTAGCAGGGCCTACGAGCAGTACTTC	TRBJ2-7	NA	TRBV20-1	TRBD2
CAISVVRGTEAFF	TGTGCCATCAGTGTTGTCAGGGGCACTGAAGCTTTCTTT	TRBJ1-1	few	TRBV10-3	NA
CAIGFGGMYTEAFF	TGTGCCATCGGATTCGGGGGGATGTACACTGAAGCTTTCTTT	TRBJ1-1	NA	TRBV10-3	NA
CASSRRDTNQETQYF	TGTGCCAGCAGCAGGCGGGACACTAACCAAGAGACCCAGTACTTC	TRBJ2-5	few	TRBV21-1	NA
CASSDGIIYNEQFF	TGTGCCAGCAGTGATGGAATAATCTACAATGAGCAGTTCTTC	TRBJ2-1	once	TRBV2	NA
CASSSRQGVGSYNEQFF	TGTGCCAGCAGCTCCCGACAGGGCGTCGGCTCCTACAATGAGCAGTTCTTC	TRBJ2-1	few	TRBV11-2	TRBD1
CASKRGADEKLFF	TGTGCCAGCAAGCGAGGGGCGGACGAAAAACTGTTTTTT	TRBJ1-4	few	TRBV7-9	NA
CASSQFGGRGRNEQFF	TGCGCCAGCAGTCAATTCGGCGGCCGGGGTAGGAATGAGCAGTTCTTC	TRBJ2-1	NA	TRBV23-1	NA
CATSRGDREKYF	TGTGCCACCAGCAGAGGGGACAGGGAGAAGTACTTC	TRBJ2-7	NA	TRBV15	TRBD1
CASSLDTQDTQYF	TGTGCTAGCAGCTTAGACACCCAAGATACGCAGTATTTT	TRBJ2-3	NA	TRBV7-7	NA
CASSLRGTAYNEQFF	TGTGCCAGCAGTTTAAGAGGGACAGCCTACAATGAGCAGTTCTTC	TRBJ2-1	many	TRBV27	TRBD1
CAIRRRSTDTQYF	TGTGCCATCAGGAGGAGAAGCACAGATACGCAGTATTTT	TRBJ2-3	NA	TRBV10-3	NA
CAIRAWDSSSYNSPLHF	TGTGCCATCAGGGCGTGGGATTCGAGCTCCTATAATTCACCCCTCCACTTT	TRBJ1-6	few	TRBV10-3	NA
CASSLDVPPRTQYF	TGCGCCAGCAGCTTGGATGTCCCTCCAAGGACCCAGTACTTC	TRBJ2-5	few	TRBV5-1	NA
CSADEGSKANEKLFF	TGCAGTGCGGACGAGGGCTCGAAAGCTAATGAAAAACTGTTTTTT	TRBJ1-4	NA	TRBV20-1	NA
CSASSGTGDYYGYTF	TGCAGTGCTAGTTCCGGGACAGGAGATTACTATGGCTACACCTTC	TRBJ1-2	few	TRBV20-1	TRBD1
CASSSPWVYGYTF	TGTGCCAGCAGCTCCCCTTGGGTCTATGGCTACACCTTC	TRBJ1-2	NA	TRBV7-2	NA
CASSLGFGGGAEAFF	TGCGCCAGCAGCTTGGGCTTCGGTGGCGGCGCTGAAGCTTTCTTT	TRBJ1-1	NA	TRBV5-1	NA
CSVDAKVGNEQYF	TGCAGCGTTGACGCCAAGGTGGGGAACGAGCAGTACTTC	TRBJ2-7	few	TRBV29-1	NA
CASRLGRGRWEKLFF	TGCGCCAGCAGATTAGGGAGGGGGCGCTGGGAAAAACTGTTTTTT	TRBJ1-4	few	TRBV5-1	TRBD1
CASSSRISLGAEAFF	TGTGCCAGCAGCTCCCGAATCTCCCTGGGAGCCGAAGCTTTCTTT	TRBJ1-1	many	TRBV5-5	NA
CSVPDDKYYQETQYF	TGCAGCGTTCCCGACGACAAGTATTACCAAGAGACCCAGTACTTC	TRBJ2-5	NA	TRBV29-1	NA